Below, 6 T cell receptor beta chains from the same sample are listed, as sequenced in a study of cytomegalovirus exposure and HLA in healthy donors. PCR was performed using 60 Vbeta and 13 Jbeta primers. Using immunoSEQ multiplex PCR, the repertoire was profiled, and TCRdb retains in-frame clones only, with some absent. The sample contains approximately 260,000 clones, about four fifths of which appear only once. The sequenced sample consisted of PBMCs. The source is a woman between 35 and 50 years old in good health and CMV-seropositive.

This chain connects TRBV7-2 to TRBJ2-6, with D maybe TRBD1 (5 bases). From germline, CDR1 is SGHTA and CDR2 FQGNSA. The CDR3 is 15 residues long. Trimming shortened V by 3 bases and J by 1 base, and 7 bases separated the two germline ends. The CDR3 sequence is CASSFRDSGANVLTF. DNA of the CDR3: TGTGCCAGCAGCTTCAGGGATTCTGGGGCCAACGTCCTGACTTTC.

J is TRBJ2-1 and V is TRBV6-5; possible D gene TRBD2, 5 bases. The V end was cut by 5 bases, the J end by 7 bases, with 9 bases between. The V gene's germline CDR1 is MNHEY and CDR2 SVGAGI. This CDR3 has 12 residues. The CDR3 DNA sequence: TGTGCCAGCAGTGGGAGAGGGAATGAGCAGTTCTTC. Its protein is CASSGRGNEQFF.

V usage is TRBV5-1 and J usage is TRBJ2-1, with TRBD2 as a possible D gene (6 bases). The CDR3 consists of 17 residues. The V end lost 1 base, the J end lost 3 bases, and 17 bases lay between the germline ends. The germline V gene has CDR1 SGHRS and CDR2 YFSETQ. CDR3 DNA: TGCGCCAGCAGCTTGCCTGTAGCGGATTTCCACTACAATGAGCAGTTCTTC. Protein: CASSLPVADFHYNEQFF.

With regard to this clone: The junction shows a germline mismatch at one end, possibly a read error. The gene calls are TRBV7-9 and TRBJ1-4; a weak D match, TRBD1 (5 bases). The CDR3 consists of 16 residues. CDR1 is SEHNR, CDR2 FQNEAQ, per germline (reference sequence). This chain's CDR3 is CSSSLVQSAGGEKLFF. In nucleotides, the CDR3 is TGTTCCAGCAGCTTGGTTCAGTCCGCGGGGGGAGAAAAACTGTTTTTT.

The chain combines TRBV6-5 with TRBJ2-6; D may be TRBD1 (6 bases). The CDR3 spans 15 residues. The V gene lost 7 bases and the J gene lost 2 bases, with 12 bases spanning the gap. The germline gives CDR1 MNHEY, CDR2 SVGAGI. The CDR3 DNA is TGTGCCAGCACCTTAACAGGGACTGGGGCCAACGTCCTGACTTTC. Translation: CASTLTGTGANVLTF.

The gene calls are TRBV29-1 and TRBJ1-3; D is unclear. Germline V gene data show CDR1 as SQVTM and CDR2 as ANQGSEA. V lost 6 bases, J lost 0 bases, and 6 bases lay in between. The CDR3 loop spans 12 amino acids. The CDR3 loop reads CSVGDSGNTIYF. Written as DNA, the CDR3 is TGCAGCGTGGGAGACTCTGGAAACACCATATATTTT.